This T cell receptor beta chain was captured in a study of blood T cell repertoires in COVID-19. Study-level background: COVID-19 samples, acute and convalescent, were from the United States, Italy and Spain. The analysed material was cDNA or gDNA that came from T cells, B-cell-depleted T cells, or PBMCs.

From germline, CDR1 is MNHEY and CDR2 SVGAGI. Deletions cut 7 bases from V and 8 bases from J, with 11 bases between. This CDR3 contains 12 residues. In the authors' workflow: Amplification of reference gene primers was used by the study to estimate nucleated cell counts. The method was immunoSEQ multiplex PCR; TCRdb's version includes in-frame clones alone and lacks a portion of them. That table gives V, J and clone size, and the DNA gave D and trimming. The repertoire has under 80,000 clones, roughly four fifths of them found once; the top ten carry roughly two fifths. This clonotype originated in a man older than 75 with acute or convalescent COVID-19. The specimen was peripheral blood. The chain couples TRBV6-5 to TRBJ1-4, with a tentative D call TRBD1 (6 bases). The CDR3 nucleotides read TGTGCCAGCAAGGGGGTAGGAGAAAAACTGTTTTTT. This translates into CASKGVGEKLFF.